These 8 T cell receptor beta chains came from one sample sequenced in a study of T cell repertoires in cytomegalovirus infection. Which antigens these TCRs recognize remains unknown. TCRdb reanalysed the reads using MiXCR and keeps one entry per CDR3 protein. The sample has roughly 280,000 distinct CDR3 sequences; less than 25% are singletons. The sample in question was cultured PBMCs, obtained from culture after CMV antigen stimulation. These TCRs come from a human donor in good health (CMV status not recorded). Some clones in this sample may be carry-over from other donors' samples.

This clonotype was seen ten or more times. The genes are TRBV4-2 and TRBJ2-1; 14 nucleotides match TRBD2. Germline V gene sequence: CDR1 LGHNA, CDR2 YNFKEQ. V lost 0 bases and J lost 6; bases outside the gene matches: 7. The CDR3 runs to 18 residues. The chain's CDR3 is CASSQDGTSGRIGNEQFF. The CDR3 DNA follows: TGTGCCAGCAGCCAAGATGGGACTAGCGGGAGAATTGGCAATGAGCAGTTCTTC.

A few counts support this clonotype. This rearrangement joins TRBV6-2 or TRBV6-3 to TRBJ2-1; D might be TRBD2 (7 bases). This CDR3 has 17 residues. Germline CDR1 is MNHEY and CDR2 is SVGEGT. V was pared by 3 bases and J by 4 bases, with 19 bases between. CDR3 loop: CASSYRLLEGGYNEQFF. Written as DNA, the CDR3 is TGTGCCAGCAGTTATCGGTTACTCGAGGGGGGGTACAATGAGCAGTTCTTC.

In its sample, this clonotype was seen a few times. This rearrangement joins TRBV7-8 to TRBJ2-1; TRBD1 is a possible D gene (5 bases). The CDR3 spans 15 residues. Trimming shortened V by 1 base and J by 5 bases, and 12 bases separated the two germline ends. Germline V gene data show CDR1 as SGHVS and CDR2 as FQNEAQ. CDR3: CASSLVVDRDNEQFF. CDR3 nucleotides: TGTGCCAGCAGCTTAGTGGTCGACAGAGACAATGAGCAGTTCTTC.

CDR3 amino acids: CSVETTGINTGELFF. CDR3 nucleotide sequence: TGCAGCGTTGAAACGACAGGGATAAACACCGGGGAGCTGTTTTTT. The chain couples TRBV29-1 to TRBJ2-2, with 7 bases aligning to TRBD1. From germline, CDR1 is SQVTM and CDR2 ANQGSEA. Germline trimming cut 2 bases from V and 2 bases from J; bases unmatched to any gene: 5. The CDR3 loop spans 15 amino acids.

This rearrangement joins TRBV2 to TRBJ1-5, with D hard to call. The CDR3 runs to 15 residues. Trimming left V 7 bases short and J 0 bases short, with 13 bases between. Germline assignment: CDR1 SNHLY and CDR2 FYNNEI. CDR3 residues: CASKRVLLSNQPQHF. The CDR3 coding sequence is TGTGCCAGCAAGAGGGTCCTTCTTAGCAATCAGCCCCAGCATTTT.

CDR3 coding DNA: TGTGCCAGCACCCCCGGAGGGCGTTCGGCAGATACGCAGTATTTT. Translation gives CASTPGGRSADTQYF. The gene calls are TRBV7-2 and TRBJ2-3; D is possibly TRBD2 (6 bases). The V gene's germline CDR1 is SGHTA and CDR2 FQGNSA. Trimming shortened V by 7 bases and J by 4 bases, and 18 bases separated the two germline ends. The CDR3 runs 15 residues.

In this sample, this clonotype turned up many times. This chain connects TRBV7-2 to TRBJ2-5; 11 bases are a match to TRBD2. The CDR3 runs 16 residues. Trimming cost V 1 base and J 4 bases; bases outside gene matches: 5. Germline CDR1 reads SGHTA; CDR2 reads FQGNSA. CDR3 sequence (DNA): TGTGCCAGCAGCTTAGAGGGGACTAGCGGTTCAGAGACCCAGTACTTC. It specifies CASSLEGTSGSETQYF.

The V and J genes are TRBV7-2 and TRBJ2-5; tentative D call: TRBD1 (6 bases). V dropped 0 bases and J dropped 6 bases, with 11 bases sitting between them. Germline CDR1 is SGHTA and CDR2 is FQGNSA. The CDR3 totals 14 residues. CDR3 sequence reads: CASSLANREQTQYF. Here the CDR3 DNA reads TGTGCCAGCAGCTTAGCGAACAGGGAGCAGACCCAGTACTTC.